Sequencing of this T cell receptor beta chain was carried out in a study of CD8+ T cells in alopecia areata. This clone showed up many times. The antigen remains undetermined. Extracted from the samples, RNA was reverse transcribed into cDNA to serve as the sequencing template. Profiling relied on immunoSEQ multiplex PCR, and the TCRdb table lists in-frame clones only, not all of them. The sample carries 110,000 to 150,000 clones, about three fifths recorded once. With 8 bases clipped from V and 3 bases from J, the junction kept 7 bases outside the gene matches. This CDR3 comprises 13 residues. Germline CDR1 and CDR2: SNHLY and FYNNEI. Both CD4+ and CD8+ T cells were separated by sorting PBMCs. Study-level findings and limits: Higher clonality than in normal scalp was seen in lesional scalp, especially alopecia totalis/universalis.

The clonotype originates from a human donor in good health. This chain joins TRBV2 and TRBJ2-7; 7 positions agree with TRBD1. Sequencing used CD8+ T cells sorted from blood. The CDR3 sequence is CASRFRDSYEQYF. CDR3 nucleotide sequence: TGTGCCAGCCGGTTCCGGGACAGCTACGAGCAGTACTTC.